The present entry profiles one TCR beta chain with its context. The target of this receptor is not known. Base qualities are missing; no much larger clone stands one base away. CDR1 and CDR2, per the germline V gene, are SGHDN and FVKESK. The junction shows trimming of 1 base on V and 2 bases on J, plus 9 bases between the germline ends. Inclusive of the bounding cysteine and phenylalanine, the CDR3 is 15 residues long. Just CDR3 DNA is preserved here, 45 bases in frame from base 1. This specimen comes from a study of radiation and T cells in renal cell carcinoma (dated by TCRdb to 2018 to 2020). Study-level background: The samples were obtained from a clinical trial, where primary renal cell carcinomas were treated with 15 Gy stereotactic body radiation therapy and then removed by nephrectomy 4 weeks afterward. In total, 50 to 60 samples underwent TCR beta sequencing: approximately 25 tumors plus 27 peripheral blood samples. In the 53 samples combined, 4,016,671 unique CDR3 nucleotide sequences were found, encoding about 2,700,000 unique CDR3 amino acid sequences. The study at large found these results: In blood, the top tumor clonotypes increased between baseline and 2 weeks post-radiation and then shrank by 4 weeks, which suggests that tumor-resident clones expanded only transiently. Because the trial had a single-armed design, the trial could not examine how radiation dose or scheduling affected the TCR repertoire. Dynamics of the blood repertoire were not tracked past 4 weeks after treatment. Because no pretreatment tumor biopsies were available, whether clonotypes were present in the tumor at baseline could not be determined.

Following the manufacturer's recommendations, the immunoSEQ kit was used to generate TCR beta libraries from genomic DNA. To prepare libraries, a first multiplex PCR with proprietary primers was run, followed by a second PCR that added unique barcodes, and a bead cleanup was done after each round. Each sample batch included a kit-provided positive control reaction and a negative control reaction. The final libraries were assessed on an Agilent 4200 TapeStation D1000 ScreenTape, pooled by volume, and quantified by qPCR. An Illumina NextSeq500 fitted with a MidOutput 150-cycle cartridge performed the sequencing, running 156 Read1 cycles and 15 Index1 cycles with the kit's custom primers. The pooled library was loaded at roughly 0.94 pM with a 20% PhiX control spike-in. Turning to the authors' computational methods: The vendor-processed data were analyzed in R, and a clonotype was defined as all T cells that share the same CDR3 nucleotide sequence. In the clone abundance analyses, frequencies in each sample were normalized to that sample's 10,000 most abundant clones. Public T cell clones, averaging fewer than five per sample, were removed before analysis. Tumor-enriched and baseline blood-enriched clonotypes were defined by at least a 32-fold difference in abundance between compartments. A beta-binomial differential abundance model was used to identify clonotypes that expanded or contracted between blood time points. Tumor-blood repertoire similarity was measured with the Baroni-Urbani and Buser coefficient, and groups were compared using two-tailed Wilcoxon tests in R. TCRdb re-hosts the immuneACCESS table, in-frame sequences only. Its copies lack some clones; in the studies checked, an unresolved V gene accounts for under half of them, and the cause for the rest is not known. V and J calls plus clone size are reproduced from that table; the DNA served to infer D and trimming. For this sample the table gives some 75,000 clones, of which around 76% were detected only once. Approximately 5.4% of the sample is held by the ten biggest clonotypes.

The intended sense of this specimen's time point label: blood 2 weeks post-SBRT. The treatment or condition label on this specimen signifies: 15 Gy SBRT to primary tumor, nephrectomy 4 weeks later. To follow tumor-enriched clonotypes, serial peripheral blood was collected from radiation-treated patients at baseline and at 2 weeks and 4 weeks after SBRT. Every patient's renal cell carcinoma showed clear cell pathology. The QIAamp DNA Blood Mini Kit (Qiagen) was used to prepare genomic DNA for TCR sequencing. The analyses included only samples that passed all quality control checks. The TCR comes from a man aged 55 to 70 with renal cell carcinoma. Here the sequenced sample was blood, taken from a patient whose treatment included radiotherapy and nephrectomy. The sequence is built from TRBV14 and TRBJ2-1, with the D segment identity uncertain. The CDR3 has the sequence CASSQVRLTYNEQFF. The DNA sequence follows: TGTGCCAGCAGCCAAGTTAGGCTTACCTACAATGAGCAGTTCTTC. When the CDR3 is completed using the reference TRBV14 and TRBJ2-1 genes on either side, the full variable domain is EAGVTQFPSHSVIEKGQTVTLRCDPISGHDNLYWYRRVMGKEIKFLLHFVKESKQDESGMPNNRFLAERTGGTYSTLKVQPAELEDSGVYFCASSQVRLTYNEQFFGPGTRLTVL.